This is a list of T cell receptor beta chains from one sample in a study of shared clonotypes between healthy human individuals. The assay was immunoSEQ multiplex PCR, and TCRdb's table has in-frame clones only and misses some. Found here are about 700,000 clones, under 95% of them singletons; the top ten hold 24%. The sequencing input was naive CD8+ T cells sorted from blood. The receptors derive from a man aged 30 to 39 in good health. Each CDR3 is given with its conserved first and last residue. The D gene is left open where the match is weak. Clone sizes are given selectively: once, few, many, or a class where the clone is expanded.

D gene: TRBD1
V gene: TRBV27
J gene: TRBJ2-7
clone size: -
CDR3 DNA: TGTGCCAGCAGCGAACAAGTTGGACAGGGGGCCTACGAGCAGTACTTC
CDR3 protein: CASSEQVGQGAYEQYF

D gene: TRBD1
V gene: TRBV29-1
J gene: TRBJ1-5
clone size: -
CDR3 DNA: TGCAGCGTAAACAGGGGGGCTAATCAGCCCCAGCATTTT
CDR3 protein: CSVNRGANQPQHF

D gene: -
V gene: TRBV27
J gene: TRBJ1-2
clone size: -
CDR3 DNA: TGTGCCAGCAGTTCCCCTGGAGGATCCTACTATGGCTACACCTTC
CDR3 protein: CASSSPGGSYYGYTF

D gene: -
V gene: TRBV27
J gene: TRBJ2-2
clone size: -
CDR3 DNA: TGTGCCAGCAGTTCCCAGGGGAACACCGGGGAGCTGTTTTTT
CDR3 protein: CASSSQGNTGELFF

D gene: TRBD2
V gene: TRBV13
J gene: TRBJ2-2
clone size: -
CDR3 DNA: TGTGCCAGCAGCTCGACTAGCGGAGGCCCGAACACCGGGGAGCTGTTTTTT
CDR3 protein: CASSSTSGGPNTGELFF

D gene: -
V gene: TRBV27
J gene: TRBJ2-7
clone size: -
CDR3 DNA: TGTGCCAGCAGTATCCAAGGGAGCTACGAGCAGTACTTC
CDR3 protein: CASSIQGSYEQYF

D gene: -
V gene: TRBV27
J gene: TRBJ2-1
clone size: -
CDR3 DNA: TGTGCCAGCAGTTTATACGGGGATATGGGGTACAATGAGCAGTTCTTC
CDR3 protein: CASSLYGDMGYNEQFF

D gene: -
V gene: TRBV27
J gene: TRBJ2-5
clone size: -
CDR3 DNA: TGTGCCAGCAGTTTGTTGGACAGCCAAGAGACCCAGTACTTC
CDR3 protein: CASSLLDSQETQYF

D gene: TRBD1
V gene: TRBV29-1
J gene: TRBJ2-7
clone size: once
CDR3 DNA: TGCAGCGCTGACACCGGGACAGGGGGCTCTGATGAGCAGTACTTC
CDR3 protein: CSADTGTGGSDEQYF

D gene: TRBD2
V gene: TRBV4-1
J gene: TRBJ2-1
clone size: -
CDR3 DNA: TGCGCCAGCAGCCAAACTAGCGGGAGTCAGATTGAGCAGTTCTTC
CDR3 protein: CASSQTSGSQIEQFF

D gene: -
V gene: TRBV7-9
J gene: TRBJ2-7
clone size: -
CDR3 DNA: TGTGCCAGCAGCCCCCCCGTTTCCTACGAGCAGTACTTC
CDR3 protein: CASSPPVSYEQYF

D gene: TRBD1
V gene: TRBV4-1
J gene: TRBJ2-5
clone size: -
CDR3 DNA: TGCGCCAGCAGCCAAGATCAGGACAGGGGTCCCCAAGAGACCCAGTACTTC
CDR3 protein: CASSQDQDRGPQETQYF

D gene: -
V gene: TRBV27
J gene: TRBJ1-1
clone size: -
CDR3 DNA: TGTGCCAGCAGGACGGCCCATGGGACTGAAGCTTTCTTT
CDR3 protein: CASRTAHGTEAFF

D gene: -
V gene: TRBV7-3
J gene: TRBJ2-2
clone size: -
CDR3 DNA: TGTGCCAGCAGCCCACCTGGCGGAGGGGAGACCGGGGAGCTGTTTTTT
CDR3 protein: CASSPPGGGETGELFF

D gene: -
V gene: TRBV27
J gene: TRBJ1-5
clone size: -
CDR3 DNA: TGTGCCAGCAGTTTGCTCGGAAGCGATCAGCCCCAGCATTTT
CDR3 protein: CASSLLGSDQPQHF

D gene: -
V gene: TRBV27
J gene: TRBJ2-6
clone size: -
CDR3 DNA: TGTGCCAGCAGATCGGGGTCTGGGGCCAACGTCCTGACTTTC
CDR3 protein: CASRSGSGANVLTF

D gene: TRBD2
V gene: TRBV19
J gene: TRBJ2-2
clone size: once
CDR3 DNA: TGTGCCAGTATGAGGACTAGCGGAGACACCGGGGAGCTGTTTTTT
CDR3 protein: CASMRTSGDTGELFF

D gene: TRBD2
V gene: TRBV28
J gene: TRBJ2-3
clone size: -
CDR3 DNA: TGTGCCAGCAGTCGCACCGTAGCGGGAGCCACAGATACGCAGTATTTT
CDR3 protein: CASSRTVAGATDTQYF

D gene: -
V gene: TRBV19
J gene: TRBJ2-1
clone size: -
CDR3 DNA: TGTGCCAGTATTTCTCAGGACTACAATGAGCAGTTCTTC
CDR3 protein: CASISQDYNEQFF

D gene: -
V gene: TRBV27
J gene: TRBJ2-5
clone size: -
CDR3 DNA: TGTGCCAGCAGTTCACAAGAGACCCAGTACTTC
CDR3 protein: CASSSQETQYF

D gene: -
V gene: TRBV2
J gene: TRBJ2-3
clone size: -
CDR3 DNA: TGTGCCAGCAGTGACAATTTGGCTATTTCGGACTCTACAGATACGCAGTATTTT
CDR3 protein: CASSDNLAISDSTDTQYF

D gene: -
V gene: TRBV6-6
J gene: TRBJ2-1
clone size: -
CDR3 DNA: TGTGCCAGCACGGGTTTACTTGACAGGTCCTACAATGAGCAGTTCTTC
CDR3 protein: CASTGLLDRSYNEQFF

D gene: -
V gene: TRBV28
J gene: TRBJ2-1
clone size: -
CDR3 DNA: TGTGCCAGCAGTCCCGGACTACTCAAAGACAGGTACAATGAGCAGTTCTTC
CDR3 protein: CASSPGLLKDRYNEQFF

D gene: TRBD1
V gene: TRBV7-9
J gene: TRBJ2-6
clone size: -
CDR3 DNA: TGTGCCAGCAGTCGGCGACAGGGAACTGGGGCCAACGTCCTGACTTTC
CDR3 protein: CASSRRQGTGANVLTF

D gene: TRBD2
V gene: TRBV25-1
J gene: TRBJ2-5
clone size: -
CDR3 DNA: TGTGCCAGCAGTGCCTCGCCCGGACTAGTTCAAGAGACCCAGTACTTC
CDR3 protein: CASSASPGLVQETQYF

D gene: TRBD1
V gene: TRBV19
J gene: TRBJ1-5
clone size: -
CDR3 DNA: TGTGCCACCTCCCGGGACAGGGGACAGCCCCAGCATTTT
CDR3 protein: CATSRDRGQPQHF

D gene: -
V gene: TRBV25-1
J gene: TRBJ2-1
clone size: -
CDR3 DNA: TGTGCCAGCAGTGACGTCGGGGGAGCGTTAGTAGGCAATGAGCAGTTCTTC
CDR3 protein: CASSDVGGALVGNEQFF

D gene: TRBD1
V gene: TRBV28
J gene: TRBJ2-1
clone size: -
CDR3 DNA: TGTGCCAGCAGTTCGTCCTGGACAGGGGACAATGAGCAGTTCTTC
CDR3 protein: CASSSSWTGDNEQFF

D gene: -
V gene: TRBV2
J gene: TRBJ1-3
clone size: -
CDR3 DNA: TGTGCCAGCAGTTCGACAGCTCTATTATACTCTGGAAACACCATATATTTT
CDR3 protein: CASSSTALLYSGNTIYF

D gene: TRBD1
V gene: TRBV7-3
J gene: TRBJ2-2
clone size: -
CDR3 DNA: TGTGCCAGCACCCTCCCTAGGACAGGGGACGGACTAGTATCAACCGGGGAGCTGTTTTTT
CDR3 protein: CASTLPRTGDGLVSTGELFF

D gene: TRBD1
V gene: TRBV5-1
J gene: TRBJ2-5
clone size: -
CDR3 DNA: TGCGCCAGCAGTCAGGTCGGACAGGGGGAAGAGACCCAGTACTTC
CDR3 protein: CASSQVGQGEETQYF

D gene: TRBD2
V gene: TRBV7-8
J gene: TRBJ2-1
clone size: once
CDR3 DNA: TGTGCCAGCAGCTTAGAACTAGCGGGAGGATACAATGAGCAGTTCTTC
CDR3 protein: CASSLELAGGYNEQFF

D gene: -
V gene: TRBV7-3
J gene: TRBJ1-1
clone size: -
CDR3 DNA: TGTGCCAGCAGCTTATCTGGGGACACTGAAGCTTTCTTT
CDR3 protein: CASSLSGDTEAFF

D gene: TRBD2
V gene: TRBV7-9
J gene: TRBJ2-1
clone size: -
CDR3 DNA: TGTGCCAGCAGCTTTGGATTAGGGACTAGCGAATATGAGCAGTTCTTC
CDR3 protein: CASSFGLGTSEYEQFF

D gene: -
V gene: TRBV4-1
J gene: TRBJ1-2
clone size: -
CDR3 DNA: TGCGCCAGCAGCCAATTCCCGGGGGGGATAACCTATGGCTACACCTTC
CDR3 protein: CASSQFPGGITYGYTF

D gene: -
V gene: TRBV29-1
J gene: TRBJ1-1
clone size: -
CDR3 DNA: TGCAGCGTTGCCCCAATGGAGGCAGATAAAGCTTTCTTT
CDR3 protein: CSVAPMEADKAFF

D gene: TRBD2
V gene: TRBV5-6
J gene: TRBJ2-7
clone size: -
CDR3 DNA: TGTGCCAGCAGCTCGTCACTAGCGAGGTACGAGCAGTACTTC
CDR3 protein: CASSSSLARYEQYF

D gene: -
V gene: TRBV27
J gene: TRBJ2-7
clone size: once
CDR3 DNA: TGTGCCAGCAGTCCAACAAGGAGGGTCCGTGGCGAGCAGTACTTC
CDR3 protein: CASSPTRRVRGEQYF

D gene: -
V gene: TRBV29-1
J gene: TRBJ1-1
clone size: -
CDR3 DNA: TGCAGCGTTGAAGATTCCCATGGGGCGGGGGAAGTTCGGACTGAAGCTTTCTTT
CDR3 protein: CSVEDSHGAGEVRTEAFF

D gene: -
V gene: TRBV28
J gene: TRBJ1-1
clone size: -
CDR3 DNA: TGTGCCAGCAGTGGAAGGACAGTGGCGGACACTGAAGCTTTCTTT
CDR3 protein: CASSGRTVADTEAFF

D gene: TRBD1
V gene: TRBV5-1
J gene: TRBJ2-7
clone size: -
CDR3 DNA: TGCGCCAGCAGCTGGGGGACAGGGGGCGAGCAGTACTTC
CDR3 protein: CASSWGTGGEQYF

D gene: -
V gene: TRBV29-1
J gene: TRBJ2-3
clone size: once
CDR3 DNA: TGCAGCGTTGAAGATCAGGGGGATACGCAGTATTTT
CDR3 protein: CSVEDQGDTQYF